The clone carrying this T cell receptor beta chain showed up many times. What it binds is unknown. The sample comes from a study of CD8 T cells in ankylosing spondylitis. Overall study findings and caveats: Blood of patients with ankylosing spondylitis appeared to be characterized by a TCR beta motif of several highly homologous variants. The authors reported significant enrichment of disease-linked clones in matched ankylosing spondylitis synovial fluid.

CDR1 SGDLS and CDR2 YYNGEE come from the germline V gene. With V trimmed by 2 bases and J by 5 bases, 5 bases remained unmatched. This CDR3 spans 14 amino acids. TCR beta libraries were made by quantitative 5'-RACE with molecular barcodes. TCRdb passed the 5' RACE reads through MiXCR, listing each CDR3 protein once. The table records 180,000 or so distinct CDR3 sequences, around a tenth of them present only once. The clonotype originates from a male donor with ankylosing spondylitis or in good health (not recorded which). This chain joins TRBV9 and TRBJ2-5; 8 bases map to TRBD2. The sequenced sample was blood, either unsorted or a sorted T cell fraction (not recorded which). DNA for the CDR3: TGTGCCAGCAGCGTTCTAGCGGGCGGTGAGACCCAGTACTTC. It codes for CASSVLAGGETQYF.